The T cell receptor (beta chain) described here comes from a study of blood T cell repertoires in COVID-19. Turning to the study itself: Nucleic acid was either cDNA or gDNA, and it came from T cells, B-cell-depleted T cells, or PBMCs.

The CDR3 sequence is 13 residues long. From germline, CDR1 is LGHDT and CDR2 YNNKEL (reference sequence). V dropped 5 bases and J dropped 5; count of bases not matched to a gene: 3. In the original analysis: Reference gene primer amplification gave nucleated cell count estimates. Here immunoSEQ multiplex PCR was the method, and the copy in TCRdb shows in-frame clones only, minus some. V and J calls plus clone size are reproduced from that table; the DNA served to infer D and trimming. Here the sample spans 120,000 or so clones, approximately 83% being singletons. This clone showed up just a few times.

The clonotype originates from a woman aged 80 or over with acute or convalescent COVID-19. Sequenced input: peripheral blood. J is TRBJ1-2 and V is TRBV3-1 (or the pseudogene TRBV3-2); 9 bases align to TRBD1. CDR3 in DNA: TGTGCCAGCAGCGACAGGGGGGATTATGGCTACACCTTC. It specifies CASSDRGDYGYTF.